Listed below are T cell receptor beta chains from one sample, sequenced in a study of identical twins. TCRdb analysed the 5' RACE reads with MiXCR anew, one entry per CDR3 protein. The sample records about 570,000 distinct CDR3 sequences, around a tenth being singletons. These data are also associated with another study on yellow fever vaccine responses in identical twins.

The specimen sequenced was PBMCs. These receptors were collected from a young woman in good health. Both conserved end residues are part of each CDR3. A D gene is named only where the DNA matches it firmly. The size field is filled for only some rows; it gives once, few, many or a size class.

J | D | V | size | CDR3 | DNA
TRBJ2-1 | TRBD2 | TRBV2 | many | CASPDLAGVCEQFF | TGTGCCAGCCCCGATCTAGCGGGAGTATGTGAGCAGTTCTTC
TRBJ1-4 | - | TRBV20-1 | many | CSAKGPYNEKLFF | TGCAGTGCTAAGGGCCCCTATAATGAAAAACTGTTTTTT
TRBJ2-7 | - | TRBV20-1 | few | CSARRNTDRYEQYF | TGCAGTGCCCGGAGAAATACAGACCGCTACGAGCAGTACTTC
TRBJ2-5 | TRBD1 | TRBV5-1 | - | CASSVGGQGSETQYF | TGCGCCAGCAGCGTTGGCGGACAGGGTTCGGAGACCCAGTACTTC
TRBJ2-5 | - | TRBV13 | few | CASSLFRETQYF | TGTGCCAGCAGCTTATTTCGCGAGACCCAGTACTTC
TRBJ2-1 | - | TRBV20-1 | - | CSAGGLLHNEQFF | TGCAGTGCTGGGGGACTGTTACACAATGAGCAGTTCTTC
TRBJ2-7 | TRBD2 | TRBV6-2/TRBV6-3 | many | CASSYVLSGTFSYEQYF | TGTGCCAGCAGTTACGTGCTTAGCGGGACCTTCTCCTACGAGCAGTACTTC
TRBJ2-5 | TRBD2 | TRBV2 | many | CASSELRGRETQYF | TGTGCCAGCAGTGAATTGCGGGGGAGGGAGACCCAGTACTTC
TRBJ2-6 | TRBD1 | TRBV4-1 | once | CASSPWDSAPGANVLTF | TGCGCCAGCAGCCCTTGGGACAGCGCCCCTGGGGCCAACGTCCTGACTTTC
TRBJ2-7 | TRBD1 | TRBV20-1 | - | CSAPGQVYEQYF | TGCAGTGCCCCGGGACAGGTCTACGAGCAGTACTTC
TRBJ2-3 | - | TRBV7-9 | many | CASSSQGVTQYF | TGTGCCAGCAGCTCCCAAGGTGTTACGCAGTATTTT
TRBJ2-1 | - | TRBV15 | many | CATSRDSVEQFF | TGTGCCACCAGCAGAGATTCGGTTGAGCAGTTCTTC
TRBJ2-1 | - | TRBV5-1 | few | CASSVLRNEQFF | TGCGCCAGCAGCGTACTGAGGAATGAGCAGTTCTTC
TRBJ2-3 | TRBD2 | TRBV7-2 | - | CASSFSGGAATDTQYF | TGTGCCAGCAGCTTCAGCGGGGGGGCCGCCACAGATACGCAGTATTTT
TRBJ2-1 | - | TRBV10-2 | - | CASSEWGSWQFF | TGCGCCAGCAGTGAGTGGGGGAGTTGGCAGTTCTTC
TRBJ1-5 | - | TRBV7-9 | many | CASSLGPDQPQHF | TGTGCCAGCAGCTTAGGACCTGATCAGCCCCAGCATTTT
TRBJ2-4 | - | TRBV20-1 | many | CSARDGGAGKNIQYF | TGCAGTGCTAGAGATGGGGGGGCCGGCAAAAACATTCAGTACTTC
TRBJ2-5 | - | TRBV5-1 | - | CASSLPIQETQYF | TGCGCCAGCAGCTTGCCCATCCAAGAGACCCAGTACTTC
TRBJ2-2 | - | TRBV7-3 | few | CASSPLGGSTGELFF | TGTGCCAGCAGTCCCCTAGGGGGAAGCACCGGGGAGCTGTTTTTT
TRBJ2-2 | TRBD1 | TRBV5-1 | few | CASTAGGAYTGELFF | TGCGCCAGCACCGCAGGGGGTGCTTACACCGGGGAGCTGTTTTTT
TRBJ2-1 | - | TRBV4-3 | few | CASSQDLSGINEQFF | TGCGCCAGCAGCCAAGATCTGTCAGGGATCAATGAGCAGTTCTTC
TRBJ2-7 | - | TRBV27 | few | CASSFKGWDEQYF | TGTGCCAGCAGTTTTAAGGGATGGGACGAGCAGTACTTC
TRBJ2-7 | - | TRBV7-9 | many | CASSFQYEQYF | TGTGCCAGCAGCTTCCAGTACGAGCAGTACTTC
TRBJ1-6 | TRBD1 | TRBV20-1 | many | CSAQPRQGNSPLHF | TGCAGTGCTCAACCGCGACAGGGCAATTCACCCCTCCACTTT
TRBJ2-1 | - | TRBV4-3 | - | CASSQLLINNEQFF | TGCGCCAGCAGCCAACTTCTAATCAACAATGAGCAGTTCTTC
TRBJ2-5 | TRBD2 | TRBV7-2 | - | CASSSGLAAYQETQYF | TGTGCCAGCAGCTCCGGACTAGCGGCTTACCAAGAGACCCAGTACTTC
TRBJ2-1 | TRBD2 | TRBV6-2/TRBV6-3 | - | CASSPGREGFNEQFF | TGTGCCAGCAGTCCCGGGAGGGAGGGCTTCAATGAGCAGTTCTTC
TRBJ2-4 | - | TRBV5-6 | few | CASSRRFLAKNIQYF | TGTGCCAGCAGCAGACGGTTTCTAGCCAAAAACATTCAGTACTTC
TRBJ2-3 | - | TRBV6-1 | many | CASKKAGQTTDTQYF | TGTGCCAGCAAAAAAGCGGGCCAAACCACAGATACGCAGTATTTT
TRBJ2-7 | - | TRBV6-2/TRBV6-3 | few | CASSYGRLGAYEQYF | TGTGCCAGCAGTTACGGGAGGCTGGGAGCCTACGAGCAGTACTTC
TRBJ2-7 | TRBD1 | TRBV6-1 | - | CASKRGGQGANEQYF | TGTGCCAGTAAAAGGGGGGGACAGGGGGCGAACGAGCAGTACTTC
TRBJ2-2 | - | TRBV9 | many | CASSVGPTNGELFF | TGTGCCAGCAGCGTGGGACCGACGAACGGGGAGCTGTTTTTT
TRBJ2-7 | TRBD1 | TRBV5-1 | few | CASSLVTGATYEQYF | TGCGCCAGCAGCTTGGTCACAGGGGCCACCTACGAGCAGTACTTC
TRBJ1-4 | - | TRBV7-9 | many | CASSSRLDRNEKLFF | TGTGCCAGCAGCTCCAGGCTGGACAGAAATGAAAAACTGTTTTTT
TRBJ1-4 | TRBD1 | TRBV7-6 | few | CASSGTGTGSEKLFF | TGTGCCAGCAGCGGGACCGGGACAGGGAGTGAAAAACTGTTTTTT
TRBJ2-1 | TRBD2 | TRBV19 | few | CASRWGRARDNEQFF | TGTGCCAGTAGGTGGGGGAGGGCCAGGGACAATGAGCAGTTCTTC
TRBJ2-3 | - | TRBV4-1 | - | CASSLAPGADTQYF | TGCGCCAGCAGCCTTGCCCCCGGGGCAGATACGCAGTATTTT
TRBJ1-1 | TRBD1 | TRBV3-1 | - | CASSQSPGQGLNTEAFF | TGTGCCAGCAGCCAATCCCCGGGACAGGGGTTGAACACTGAAGCTTTCTTT
TRBJ2-1 | TRBD2 | TRBV12-3/TRBV12-4 | few | CASSLGEGFSYNEQFF | TGTGCCAGCAGTTTAGGGGAGGGGTTCTCCTACAATGAGCAGTTCTTC
TRBJ2-2 | - | TRBV7-9 | few | CASSLRGRATTGELFF | TGTGCCAGCAGCTTAAGAGGCAGGGCCACCACCGGGGAGCTGTTTTTT
TRBJ2-7 | - | TRBV15 | - | CATSNSALSYEQYF | TGTGCCACCAGCAACAGCGCCCTCTCCTACGAGCAGTACTTC
TRBJ2-7 | - | TRBV12-3/TRBV12-4 | few | CASSQLGRNSYEQYF | TGTGCCAGCAGTCAATTGGGCAGGAACTCCTACGAGCAGTACTTC
TRBJ2-7 | - | TRBV7-2 | many | CASSPRSSYEQYF | TGTGCCAGCAGCCCCAGATCAAGCTACGAGCAGTACTTC
TRBJ2-5 | TRBD2 | TRBV6-2/TRBV6-3 | - | CASSFPGERGAFQETQYF | TGTGCCAGCAGTTTCCCGGGGGAGCGGGGGGCCTTCCAAGAGACCCAGTACTTC
TRBJ2-3 | TRBD1 | TRBV30 | - | CAGQGDRGTDTQYF | TGTGCCGGACAAGGGGACAGAGGAACAGATACGCAGTATTTT
TRBJ2-2 | TRBD2 | TRBV3-1 | - | CASSQRAGTSGNTGELFF | TGTGCCAGCAGCCAACGAGCGGGGACTAGCGGAAACACCGGGGAGCTGTTTTTT
TRBJ2-7 | - | TRBV7-9 | - | CASSSLNTGAYEQYF | TGTGCCAGCAGCTCCCTTAATACGGGGGCCTACGAGCAGTACTTC
TRBJ2-3 | TRBD2 | TRBV11-2 | many | CASSRGVKAGGAPDTQYF | TGTGCCAGCAGCCGAGGGGTGAAGGCGGGGGGGGCCCCAGATACGCAGTATTTT
TRBJ2-3 | TRBD2 | TRBV4-2 | many | CASSQDYLLREIPDTQYF | TGTGCCAGCAGCCAAGATTATCTCTTGCGGGAGATCCCAGATACGCAGTATTTT
TRBJ2-7 | - | TRBV15 | many | CATSKPPGAAYEQYF | TGTGCCACCAGCAAACCCCCAGGGGCTGCCTACGAGCAGTACTTC
TRBJ2-2 | TRBD1 | TRBV5-1 | - | CASSVDRGGLDTGELFF | TGCGCCAGCAGCGTAGACAGGGGAGGCTTGGACACCGGGGAGCTGTTTTTT
TRBJ1-5 | - | TRBV20-1 | - | CSARQTLGQPDNQPQHF | TGCAGTGCTAGACAAACATTGGGGCAACCCGACAATCAGCCCCAGCATTTT
TRBJ1-3 | - | TRBV4-3 | many | CASSQDTVNSGNTIYF | TGCGCCAGCAGCCAAGATACCGTGAACTCTGGAAACACCATATATTTT
TRBJ1-4 | - | TRBV7-9 | few | CASSSRRGGSTNEKLFF | TGTGCCAGCAGCTCCCGTAGGGGGGGTTCAACTAATGAAAAACTGTTTTTT
TRBJ2-3 | - | TRBV10-3 | many | CAAAQLGTSPIDTQYF | TGTGCCGCCGCCCAACTGGGGACGTCCCCCATAGATACGCAGTATTTT
TRBJ1-1 | - | TRBV7-9 | many | CARGQPNTEAFF | TGTGCCAGAGGACAGCCGAACACTGAAGCTTTCTTT
TRBJ2-7 | TRBD1 | TRBV7-9 | few | CASSSPGQEYEQYF | TGTGCCAGCAGCTCCCCGGGACAGGAATACGAGCAGTACTTC
TRBJ2-5 | - | TRBV4-3 | - | CASSQDGGRPQETQYF | TGCGCCAGCAGCCAAGATGGGGGCCGTCCTCAAGAGACCCAGTACTTC
TRBJ1-4 | TRBD1 | TRBV20-1 | few | CSARETGSEKLFF | TGCAGTGCTAGAGAGACAGGGTCTGAAAAACTGTTTTTT